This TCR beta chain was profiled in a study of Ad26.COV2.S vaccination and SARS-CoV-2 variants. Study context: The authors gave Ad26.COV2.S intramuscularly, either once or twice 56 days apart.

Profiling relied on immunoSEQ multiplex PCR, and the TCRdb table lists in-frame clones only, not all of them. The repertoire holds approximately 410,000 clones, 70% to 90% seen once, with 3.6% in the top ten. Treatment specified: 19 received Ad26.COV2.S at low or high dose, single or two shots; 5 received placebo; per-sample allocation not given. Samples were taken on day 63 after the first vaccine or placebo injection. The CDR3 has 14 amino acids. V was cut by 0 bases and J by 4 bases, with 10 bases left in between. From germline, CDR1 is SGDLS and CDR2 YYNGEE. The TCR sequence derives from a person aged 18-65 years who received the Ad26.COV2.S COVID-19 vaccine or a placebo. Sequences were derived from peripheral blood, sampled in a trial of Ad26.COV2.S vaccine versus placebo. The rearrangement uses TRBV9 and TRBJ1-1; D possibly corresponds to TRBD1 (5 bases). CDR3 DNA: TGTGCCAGCAGCGTAGAAGCTGGGGGCACTGAAGCTTTCTTT. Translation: CASSVEAGGTEAFF.